The next 23 T cell receptor beta chains were all read from a single sample in a study of CD8 T cells in Susac syndrome. Random-hexamer reverse transcription was applied to about 0.5 to 1 ug RNA. Using its own MiXCR run on the immunoSEQ multiplex PCR reads, TCRdb lists one record per CDR3 protein. The sample carries about 300,000 distinct CDR3 sequences, about 89% recorded once. Sequences were obtained from CD8+ T cells from PBMCs. These TCRs come from a human donor with multiple sclerosis.

The V gene is TRBV5-1, the J gene TRBJ2-5, with TRBD2 identical over 9 bases. The CDR3 runs 17 residues. V dropped 0 bases and J dropped 2; count of bases not matched to a gene: 8. Germline CDR1 and CDR2: SGHRS and YFSETQ. As DNA, the CDR3 is TGCGCCAGCAGCTTGGTTCTAGCGGGGTTAATGCAAGAGACCCAGTACTTC. Encoded protein: CASSLVLAGLMQETQYF.

V gene TRBV2 combines with J gene TRBJ2-3; a possible D gene is TRBD2 (7 bases). The V gene's germline CDR1 is SNHLY and CDR2 FYNNEI. The CDR3 is made up of 14 amino acids. Between the trimmed V and J ends, which lost 8 bases and 1 base, there was a span of 13 bases. The CDR3 nucleotides read TGTGCCAGCGGGGGGGCTATAGGCACAGATACGCAGTATTTT. This gives the protein CASGGAIGTDTQYF.

The chain links TRBV7-8 to TRBJ2-5; 14 bases agree with TRBD2. Germline values: CDR1 SGHVS, CDR2 FQNEAQ. J was trimmed by 4 bases and V by 4 bases; bases with no gene match: 8. CDR3 size: 17 residues. CDR3 sequence (DNA): TGTGCCAGCAGCTACAGACTAGCGGGGGGGCCCGGAGAGACCCAGTACTTC. This encodes CASSYRLAGGPGETQYF.

The rearrangement uses TRBV30 and TRBJ2-7; 9 positions agree with TRBD1. Looked up from germline, CDR1 is GTSNPN and CDR2 is SVGIG (reference sequence). Trimming cost V 8 bases and J 1 base; bases outside gene matches: 9. This CDR3 is 14 amino acids long. As DNA, the CDR3 is TGTGCCGGGGGGGTCGGGACAGGGTCCTACGAGCAGTACTTC. Protein product: CAGGVGTGSYEQYF.

The chain combines TRBV28 with TRBJ2-1, with D tentatively TRBD2 (6 bases). Between the trimmed V and J ends, which lost 6 bases and 0 bases, there was a span of 15 bases. This CDR3 is 16 amino acids long. CDR1 MDHEN and CDR2 SYDVKM come from the germline V gene. In DNA form, the CDR3 reads TGTGCCAGCAGAGGTGGGAGGTCGAGCTCCTACAATGAGCAGTTCTTC. It encodes CASRGGRSSSYNEQFF.

V gene TRBV11-2 combines with J gene TRBJ2-2; D is perhaps TRBD2 (6 bases). V dropped 5 bases and J dropped 4 bases, with 11 bases sitting between them. Germline CDR1 is SGHAT and CDR2 is FQNNGV. The CDR3 loop spans 14 amino acids. DNA for the CDR3: TGTGCCAGCAGCCCCGTCGGGGGCACCGGGGAGCTGTTTTTT. Translating gives CASSPVGGTGELFF.

This chain connects TRBV2 to TRBJ1-6; perhaps TRBD1 as D (5 bases). V was shortened by 6 bases and J by 0 bases, with 15 bases between the two germline ends. Germline values: CDR1 SNHLY, CDR2 FYNNEI. This CDR3 has 17 residues. CDR3 loop: CASSPQGLLSYNSPLHF. The CDR3, as DNA: TGTGCCAGCAGCCCCCAGGGACTCCTCTCCTATAATTCACCCCTCCACTTT. Variable domain in full (rest from reference TRBV2 and TRBJ1-6): EPEVTQTPSHQVTQMGQEVILRCVPISNHLYFYWYRQILGQKVEFLVSFYNNEISEKSEIFDDQFSVERPDGSNFTLKIRSTKLEDSAMYFCASSPQGLLSYNSPLHFGNGTRLTVT.

This chain joins TRBV30 and TRBJ1-5; 8 bases agree with TRBD1. Germline V CDR1 and CDR2: GTSNPN, SVGIG (reference sequence). Trimming removed 2 bases from V and 4 bases from J; junction bases left unmatched: 7. This CDR3 spans 15 amino acids. The chain's CDR3 is CAWSPDRVDNQPQHF. CDR3 coding DNA: TGTGCCTGGAGTCCGGACAGGGTCGATAATCAGCCCCAGCATTTT. The whole variable domain, remainder taken from reference TRBV30 and TRBJ1-5, is SQTIHQWPATLVQPVGSPLSLECTVEGTSNPNLYWYRQAAGRGLQLLFYSVGIGQISSEVPQNLSASRPQDRQFILSSKKLLLSDSGFYLCAWSPDRVDNQPQHFGDGTRLSIL.

The chain combines TRBV24-1 with TRBJ2-5, with 9 bases identical to TRBD2. This CDR3 region has 15 residues. V shed 9 bases, J shed 5 bases, and the junction held 12 bases outside the gene matches. Germline loops: CDR1 KGHDR, CDR2 SFDVKD. The CDR3 spells CATGGRAFGAETQYF. Written as DNA, the CDR3 is TGTGCCACCGGCGGGAGGGCCTTTGGAGCGGAGACCCAGTACTTC.

The J gene is TRBJ2-7, the V gene TRBV7-9, with D maybe TRBD2 (6 bases). The CDR3 is 14 amino acids. Trimming removed 5 bases at V and 5 bases at J, with 16 bases between. Germline-derived CDR1 and CDR2 are SEHNR and FQNEAQ (reference sequence). CDR3 residues: CASSEGLLPNEQYF. The CDR3 DNA sequence: TGTGCCAGCAGCGAGGGACTTCTCCCGAACGAGCAGTACTTC.

The V and J genes are TRBV4-2 and TRBJ2-7; possible D gene TRBD2, 5 bases. Trimming pared 1 base from V and 6 bases from J, leaving 16 bases between. Germline lookup yields CDR1 LGHNA and CDR2 YNFKEQ. The CDR3 is made up of 15 amino acids. The CDR3 nucleotides read TGTGCCAGCAGCCAAGTTGCAGGCCCCGCGGGCGAGCAGTACTTC. The encoded protein is CASSQVAGPAGEQYF.

This chain uses TRBV2 with TRBJ2-1; 11 positions match TRBD2. V lost 6 bases and J lost 3; bases outside the gene matches: 4. The CDR3 extends over 15 amino acids. Germline CDR1 is SNHLY and CDR2 is FYNNEI. The CDR3 here is CASRKGLADYNEQFF. CDR3 nucleotides: TGTGCCAGCAGGAAGGGACTAGCGGACTACAATGAGCAGTTCTTC.

The chain recombines TRBV27 with TRBJ1-5, with no clear D. Trimming shortened V by 0 bases and J by 6 bases, and 15 bases separated the two germline ends. This CDR3 has 16 amino acids. Germline CDR1 MNHEY, CDR2 SMNVEV (reference sequence). CDR3 in DNA: TGTGCCAGCAGTTTATCAGCCGCGGAGTTGAGTCAGCCCCAGCATTTT. Translation: CASSLSAAELSQPQHF.

V is TRBV7-9 and J is TRBJ2-2, with a possible D match to TRBD1 (6 bases). The V end lost 4 bases, the J end lost 1 base, and 10 bases lay between the germline ends. The CDR3 is 15 residues long. Germline CDR1 SEHNR, CDR2 FQNEAQ (reference sequence). CDR3 bases: TGTGCCAGCAGCTCCGGACAGTTGAACACCGGGGAGCTGTTTTTT. Its protein is CASSSGQLNTGELFF.

The chain combines TRBV2 with TRBJ2-1; tentative D call: TRBD2 (6 bases). The CDR3 runs to 16 residues. Per the germline V gene, CDR1 is SNHLY and CDR2 is FYNNEI. V was cut by 1 base and J by 3 bases, with 13 bases left in between. The CDR3 DNA sequence: TGTGCCAGCAGTGAAGTGGAGGGAATGGGCTACAATGAGCAGTTCTTC. Translating gives CASSEVEGMGYNEQFF.

As DNA, the CDR3 is TGTGCCAGCAGCCAAGAAGTATCCCTTGGCAAGAACACCGGGGAGCTGTTTTTT. Amino acid sequence: CASSQEVSLGKNTGELFF. J is TRBJ2-2 and V is TRBV3-1; D not resolved. V was pared by 0 bases and J by 1 base, with 15 bases between. The CDR3 has 18 residues. CDR1 and CDR2 from the germline V gene are LGHDT and YNNKEL (reference sequence). Based on the CDR3 plus reference TRBV3-1 and TRBJ2-2, the full variable domain is DTAVSQTPKYLVTQMGNDKSIKCEQNLGHDTMYWYKQDSKKFLKIMFSYNNKELIINETVPNRFSPKSPDKAHLNLHINSLELGDSAVYFCASSQEVSLGKNTGELFFGEGSRLTVL.

V and J are TRBV5-4 and TRBJ1-1; D remains ambiguous. This CDR3 contains 13 residues. V was clipped by 0 bases and J by 5 bases, with 8 bases between them. Germline V CDR1 and CDR2: SGHNT, YYREEE (reference sequence). The CDR3 loop is CASSLGAPTEAFF. CDR3 bases: TGTGCCAGCAGCTTGGGGGCCCCGACTGAAGCTTTCTTT.

The chain has TRBV24-1 and TRBJ2-5, with D unresolved. From germline, CDR1 is KGHDR and CDR2 SFDVKD. The V end was cut by 4 bases, the J end by 6 bases, with 8 bases between. The CDR3 extends over 12 amino acids. The CDR3 DNA follows: TGTGCCACCAGTGACCCTACGAAGACCCAGTACTTC. Encoded protein: CATSDPTKTQYF.

This chain's CDR3 is CASSSAPGTDETQYF. CDR3 DNA sequence: TGTGCCAGCAGCTCAGCACCGGGGACGGACGAGACCCAGTACTTC. V is TRBV7-9 and J is TRBJ2-5; D tentatively reads TRBD1 or TRBD2 (5 bases each). The CDR3 loop spans 15 amino acids. The germline V and J ends were trimmed by 4 bases and 5 bases, with 17 bases remaining between them. Germline V gives CDR1 SEHNR, CDR2 FQNEAQ (reference sequence).

The CDR3 sequence: CASSGGQGRETQYF. The CDR3 nucleotides read TGTGCCAGCAGCGGGGGACAGGGGAGAGAGACCCAGTACTTC. The chain employs TRBV2 and TRBJ2-5; 10 bases fit TRBD1. The germline CDR1 and CDR2 sequences are SNHLY and FYNNEI. This CDR3 comprises 14 residues. With 6 bases clipped from V and 4 bases from J, the junction kept 5 bases outside the gene matches.

The rearrangement links TRBV6-8 to TRBJ1-2; D is possibly TRBD1 (6 bases). Germline lookup yields CDR1 MNHGY and CDR2 SAAAGT. This CDR3 is 13 amino acids long. V was pared by 8 bases and J by 2 bases, with 12 bases between. The CDR3 DNA reads as TGTGCCAGCGTAGGGGGGAAGAACTATGGCTACACCTTC. Protein: CASVGGKNYGYTF.

A single count supports this clonotype. CDR3 loop: CASSLFAGTRTYEQYF. The CDR3 DNA sequence: TGTGCCAGCAGTTTATTTGCCGGGACTCGGACCTACGAGCAGTACTTC. The chain employs TRBV27 and TRBJ2-7, with TRBD2 as a possible D gene (6 bases). Trimming stripped 1 base from V and 2 bases from J, with 15 bases between. Per the germline V gene, CDR1 is MNHEY and CDR2 is SMNVEV (reference sequence). The CDR3 runs 16 residues.

The V gene is TRBV28, the J gene TRBJ2-7; 7 nucleotides align to TRBD2. CDR1 is MDHEN and CDR2 is SYDVKM in the germline V gene. The V and J ends lost 6 bases and 3 bases, in that order; junction bases with no gene match: 14. The CDR3 totals 16 residues. Here the CDR3 reads CASSTGLVSWVYEQYF. The CDR3 DNA reads TGTGCCAGCAGCACCGGACTAGTCTCTTGGGTCTACGAGCAGTACTTC.